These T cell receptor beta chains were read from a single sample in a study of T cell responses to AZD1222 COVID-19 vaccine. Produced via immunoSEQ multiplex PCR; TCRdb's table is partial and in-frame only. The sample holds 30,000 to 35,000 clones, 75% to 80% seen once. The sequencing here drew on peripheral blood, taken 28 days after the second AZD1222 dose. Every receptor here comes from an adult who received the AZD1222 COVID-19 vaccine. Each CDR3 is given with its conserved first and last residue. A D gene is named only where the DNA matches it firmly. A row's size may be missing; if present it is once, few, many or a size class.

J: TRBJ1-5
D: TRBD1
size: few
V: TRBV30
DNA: TGTGCCTGGAGTTCCGGGACAGGGAGCCGAAGCAATCAGCCCCAGCATTTT
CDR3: CAWSSGTGSRSNQPQHF

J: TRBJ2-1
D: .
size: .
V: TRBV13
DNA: TGTGCCAGCAGCTTACAGGGGCCGCCCTACAATGAGCAGTTCTTC
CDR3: CASSLQGPPYNEQFF

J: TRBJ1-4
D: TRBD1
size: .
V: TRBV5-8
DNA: TGTGCCAGCAGCTTCGGGACAGGGAATGAAAAACTGTTTTTT
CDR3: CASSFGTGNEKLFF

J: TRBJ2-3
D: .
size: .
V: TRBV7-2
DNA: TGTGCCAGCAGCTTAGACAATACGCAGTATTTT
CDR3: CASSLDNTQYF

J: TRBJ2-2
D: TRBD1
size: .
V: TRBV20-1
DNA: TGCAGTGCTAGTGGGACAGGATTTTCGAACACCGGGGAGCTGTTTTTT
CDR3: CSASGTGFSNTGELFF

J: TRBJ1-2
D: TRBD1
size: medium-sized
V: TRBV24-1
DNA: TGTGCCACCAGCGACAGGGCAAACTATGGCTACACCTTC
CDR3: CATSDRANYGYTF

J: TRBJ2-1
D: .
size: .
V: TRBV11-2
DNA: TGTGCCAGCAGCGGTAAGGTGACTATTTACAATGAGCAGTTCTTC
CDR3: CASSGKVTIYNEQFF

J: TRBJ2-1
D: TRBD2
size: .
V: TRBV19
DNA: TGTGCCAGTAGTATTGAGGCGGGAGGCCCCGTATTCCTCGCCTACAATGAGCAGTTCTTC
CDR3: CASSIEAGGPVFLAYNEQFF

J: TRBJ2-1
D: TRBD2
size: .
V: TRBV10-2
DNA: TGCGCCAGCATCTCCAGCGGGAGGCGGAATGAGCAGTTCTTC
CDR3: CASISSGRRNEQFF

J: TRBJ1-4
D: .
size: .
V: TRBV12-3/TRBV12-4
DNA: TGTGCCAGCAGTTTATCTGAAAAACTGTTTTTT
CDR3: CASSLSEKLFF

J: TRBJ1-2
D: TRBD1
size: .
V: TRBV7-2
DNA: TGTGCCAGCAGCCGCGGAACAGGGGGAAGCCGGGGCTACACCTTC
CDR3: CASSRGTGGSRGYTF

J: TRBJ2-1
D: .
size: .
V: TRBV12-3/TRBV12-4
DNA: TGTGCCAGCAGTCCCCGGACCCATCAGCGGTTCTTC
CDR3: CASSPRTHQRFF

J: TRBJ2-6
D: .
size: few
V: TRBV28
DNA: TGTGCCAGCAGTTTAGGGGGATCTGGGGCCAACGTCCTGACTTTC
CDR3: CASSLGGSGANVLTF

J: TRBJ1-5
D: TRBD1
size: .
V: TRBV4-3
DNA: TGCGCCAGCAGCCTTCGGGACAGGGATGGGCAGCCCCAGCATTTT
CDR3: CASSLRDRDGQPQHF

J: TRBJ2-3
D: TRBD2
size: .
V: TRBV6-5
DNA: TGTGCCAGCAAATCGACTAGCGGGATCACAGATACGCAGTATTTT
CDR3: CASKSTSGITDTQYF

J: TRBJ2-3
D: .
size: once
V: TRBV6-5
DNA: TGTGCCAGCAGTCCAACAGGGCCACCTCTAGATACGCAGTATTTT
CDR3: CASSPTGPPLDTQYF

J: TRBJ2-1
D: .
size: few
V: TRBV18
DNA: TGTGCCAGCTCACACGAAAGGGCTGGCTCCTACAATGAGCAGTTCTTC
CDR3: CASSHERAGSYNEQFF

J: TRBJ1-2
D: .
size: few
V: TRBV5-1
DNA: TGCGCCAGCAGCTTGGAGTCAGGGTATGGCTACACCTTC
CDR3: CASSLESGYGYTF

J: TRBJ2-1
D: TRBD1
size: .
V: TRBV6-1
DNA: TGTGCCAGCAGTGAAGTAGGACAGGGGGCTGTCAGGGGGCAGTTCTTC
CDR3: CASSEVGQGAVRGQFF

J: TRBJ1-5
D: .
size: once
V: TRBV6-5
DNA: TGTGCCAGCAGCCGACGCCATCCTAGCAATCAGCCCCAGCATTTT
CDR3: CASSRRHPSNQPQHF

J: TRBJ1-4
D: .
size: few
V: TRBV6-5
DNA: TGTGCCAGCAGTTACGGAGACTCTCAGCGGGAAAAACTGTTTTTT
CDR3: CASSYGDSQREKLFF

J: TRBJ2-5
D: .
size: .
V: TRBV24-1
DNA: TGTGCCACCAGTGACGGGGGCCTAGAGACCCAGTACTTC
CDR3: CATSDGGLETQYF

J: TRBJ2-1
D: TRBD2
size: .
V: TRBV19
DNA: TGTGCCAGCACCGGTGGGCGATTGGGAGGGAACTCCTACAATGAGCAGTTCTTC
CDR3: CASTGGRLGGNSYNEQFF

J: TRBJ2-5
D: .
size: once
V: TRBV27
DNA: TGTGCCAGCACCTCCGGGGGGACCCAGTACTTC
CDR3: CASTSGGTQYF

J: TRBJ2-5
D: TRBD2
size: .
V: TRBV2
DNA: TGTGCCAGCAGTGTAGGACTAGCGGGGGATCGGGAGACCCAGTACTTC
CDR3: CASSVGLAGDRETQYF

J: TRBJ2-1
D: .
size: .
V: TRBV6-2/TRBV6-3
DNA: TGTGCCAGCACCCCGCGGGGCAGGGGGGCCTACAATGAGCAGTTCTTC
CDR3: CASTPRGRGAYNEQFF

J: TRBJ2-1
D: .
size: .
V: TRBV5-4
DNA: TGTGCCAGCAGCTCTGACGGACTCAATGAGCAGTTCTTC
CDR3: CASSSDGLNEQFF

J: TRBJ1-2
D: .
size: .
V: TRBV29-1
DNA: TGCAGCGTTAACCCACTGCTGAACTATGGCTACACCTTC
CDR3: CSVNPLLNYGYTF

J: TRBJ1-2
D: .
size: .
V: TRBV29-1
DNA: TGCAGCGTTGAACCGTCCACTAACTATGGCTACACCTTC
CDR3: CSVEPSTNYGYTF

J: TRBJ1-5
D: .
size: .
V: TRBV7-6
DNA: TGTGCCAGCAGCTTAGGTGGGGCCAACCTGGGACAGCCCCAGCATTTT
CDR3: CASSLGGANLGQPQHF

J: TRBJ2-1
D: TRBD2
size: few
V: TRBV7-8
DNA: TGTGCCAGCAGCTTGTCAGGACTAGCCTACAATGAGCAGTTCTTC
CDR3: CASSLSGLAYNEQFF

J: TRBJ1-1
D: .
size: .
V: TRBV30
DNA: TGTGCCTGGAGGGGGGCGGGAGGAACTGAAGCTTTCTTT
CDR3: CAWRGAGGTEAFF

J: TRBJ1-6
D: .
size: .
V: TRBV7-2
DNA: TGTGCCAGCAGAACTGACAAGAGCTCCTATAATTCACCCCTCCACTTT
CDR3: CASRTDKSSYNSPLHF

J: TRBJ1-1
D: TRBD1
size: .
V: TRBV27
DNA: TGTGCCAGCAGTAGACAGGGACGGGCGAACACTGAAGCTTTCTTT
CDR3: CASSRQGRANTEAFF

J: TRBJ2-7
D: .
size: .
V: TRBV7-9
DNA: TGTGCCAGCAGCTTTGGACGGTTCTCCTACGAGCAGTACTTC
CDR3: CASSFGRFSYEQYF